The clone carrying this T cell receptor beta chain was counted at least ten times. Its antigen is currently unknown. These data belong to a study of molecular identifiers for immune sequencing clone quantification. With listed TCR primers and previously described methods, bulk TCR libraries were prepared. TCRdb passed the PCR reads through MiXCR, listing each CDR3 protein once. The sample has about 500,000 distinct CDR3 sequences, around a fifth seen once. The germline V gene has CDR1 SGHVS and CDR2 FQNEAQ. CDR3 length equals 17 residues. Unmatched junction bases numbered 13, after V lost 7 bases and J lost 2 bases. Source material for naive CD8 libraries was about 19,000 to 1,000,000 sorted cells, with 10%, 30% or 50% RNA. General observations from the study: Spiked Jurkat TCR RNA equal to one cell could reportedly be picked out among one million naive cells. Clones above 20 RNA copies held over 98% of effector molecules, under 1% in naive cells.

The V call is TRBV7-8, the J call TRBJ2-3, with 9 bases fitting TRBD2. Sequencing input: naive CD8+ T cells from blood, with Jurkat cell RNA spiked in. Indicated subset: FACS-sorted CD8+CD4-CCR7+CD45RA+ naive T cells. The sequence derives from a human donor in good health. Some libraries in this study had Jurkat cell RNA spiked in. The CDR3 bases are TGTGCCAGCATCCCCGTGGAGAGCGGGGGGACCACAGATACGCAGTATTTT. Protein: CASIPVESGGTTDTQYF.